The 32 T cell receptor beta chains listed next were all sequenced from one sample in a study of shared clonotypes between healthy human individuals. Clones were sequenced by immunoSEQ multiplex PCR, and TCRdb holds only the in-frame ones, with some missing. The repertoire holds 550,000 to 650,000 clones, with roughly 96% as singletons. CD45RO-negative, CCR7-positively selected cells formed the naive CD8 fraction, excluding terminally differentiated effector memory CD45RA+ cells. The sequenced sample consisted of naive CD8+ T cells sorted from blood. Source of these receptors: a woman aged 30 to 39 in good health.

The rearrangement uses TRBV6-1 and TRBJ2-1; D remains ambiguous. Germline values: CDR1 MNHNS, CDR2 SASEGT. The CDR3 covers 12 residues. The ends were cut back, 0 bases at V and 10 bases at J, with 7 bases in the middle. The CDR3 DNA follows: TGTGCCAGCAGTGAAGCAGGGCCCGAGCAGTTCTTC. It specifies CASSEAGPEQFF.

The chain uses TRBV6-6 and TRBJ2-7, with TRBD2 matching over 7 bases. The CDR3 totals 14 residues. Per germline, CDR1 MNHNY and CDR2 SVGAGI (reference sequence). V lost 0 bases, J lost 6 bases, and 5 bases stayed unmatched. The CDR3: CASSYSGGPPEQYF. The DNA of the CDR3 is TGTGCCAGCAGTTACTCGGGAGGGCCCCCCGAGCAGTACTTC.

The chain combines TRBV1 with TRBJ1-6. TRBV1 is a pseudogene segment. The CDR3 is made up of 15 amino acids. The CDR3 loop is CTSSRVGRNNSPLHF. CDR3 nucleotides: TGCACCAGCAGCCGGGTCGGACGGAATAATTCACCCCTCCACTTT.

V and J are TRBV2 and TRBJ2-5; 8 nucleotides align to TRBD2. The CDR3 sequence is 16 residues long. Germline-derived CDR1 and CDR2 are SNHLY and FYNNEI. The ends lost 7 bases at V and 1 base at J; junction bases unmatched: 11. This CDR3 reads CASKGPTSARQETQYF. The DNA for the CDR3 is TGTGCCAGCAAGGGCCCGACTAGCGCACGCCAAGAGACCCAGTACTTC.

This chain connects TRBV6-5 to TRBJ2-7; 7 nucleotides line up with TRBD2. Germline CDR1 and CDR2: MNHEY and SVGAGI. This CDR3 comprises 14 residues. Unmatched junction bases numbered 4, after V lost 5 bases and J lost 0 bases. DNA for the CDR3: TGTGCCAGCAGTACTAGCGTTTACTCCTACGAGCAGTACTTC. Encoded protein: CASSTSVYSYEQYF.

V is TRBV28 and J is TRBJ2-7; the match to TRBD1 covers 8 bases. The germline gives CDR1 MDHEN, CDR2 SYDVKM. Unmatched junction bases numbered 8, after V lost 3 bases and J lost 4 bases. CDR3 size: 15 residues. The CDR3 coding sequence is TGTGCCAGCAGTTTTATTGACAGGGGAAGTTACGAGCAGTACTTC. It translates to CASSFIDRGSYEQYF.

The gene calls are TRBV2 and TRBJ2-7; D gene unclear. The CDR3 is made up of 17 amino acids. Germline V CDR1 and CDR2: SNHLY, FYNNEI. Trimming cost V 2 bases and J 3 bases, with 20 bases left between them. CDR3 sequence: CASSETISEFLFYEQYF. The CDR3 nucleotides are TGTGCCAGCAGTGAAACCATAAGCGAATTCCTGTTCTACGAGCAGTACTTC.

The rearrangement uses TRBV13 and TRBJ2-2; no reliable D call. This CDR3 is built from 14 residues. Germline loops: CDR1 PRHDT, CDR2 FYEKMQ (reference sequence). V dropped 3 bases and J dropped 5 bases, with 10 bases sitting between them. The CDR3 spells CASSFSQRTGELFF. Here the CDR3 DNA reads TGTGCCAGCAGCTTTAGTCAGAGAACCGGGGAGCTGTTTTTT.

The V gene is TRBV19, the J gene TRBJ2-2; D is ambiguous. V lost 3 bases, J lost 6 bases, and 8 bases lay in between. CDR1 is LNHDA and CDR2 is SQIVND in the germline V gene (reference sequence). CDR3 size: 13 residues. CDR3 nucleotides: TGTGCCAGTAGTATTCTTGATCCCGGGGAGCTGTTTTTT. It codes for CASSILDPGELFF.

CDR3: CATSRVSPNTGELFF. For the CDR3, the DNA is TGTGCCACCAGCAGAGTCTCCCCGAACACCGGGGAGCTGTTTTTT. The V gene is TRBV15, the J gene TRBJ2-2; D unresolved. V shed 1 base and J shed 0 bases, with 6 bases lying between them. There are 15 residues in the CDR3. Germline CDR1 LNHNV, CDR2 YYDKDF (reference sequence).

The chain couples TRBV5-4 to TRBJ2-1, with 9 bases matching TRBD1. The junction had 7 bases not matched to a gene; V was cut back by 3 bases and J by 3 bases. Germline-derived CDR1 and CDR2 are SGHNT and YYREEE (reference sequence). This CDR3 region has 16 residues. CDR3 region: CASSWFGTGNYNEQFF. The CDR3 nucleotides read TGTGCCAGCAGCTGGTTCGGGACAGGGAACTACAATGAGCAGTTCTTC.

The V gene is TRBV7-9, the J gene TRBJ1-1; D not resolved. Germline lookup yields CDR1 SEHNR and CDR2 FQNEAQ (reference sequence). Trimming removed 0 bases at V and 1 base at J, with 12 bases between. CDR3 size: 16 residues. Here the CDR3 reads CASSLAPGQPNTEAFF. The CDR3 nucleotides read TGTGCCAGCAGCTTAGCTCCAGGCCAACCGAACACTGAAGCTTTCTTT. Based on the CDR3 plus reference TRBV7-9 and TRBJ1-1, the full variable domain is DTGVSQNPRHKITKRGQNVTFRCDPISEHNRLYWYRQTLGQGPEFLTYFQNEAQLEKSRLLSDRFSAERPKGSFSTLEIQRTEQGDSAMYLCASSLAPGQPNTEAFFGQGTRLTVV.

The chain couples TRBV7-8 to TRBJ2-7; 8 bases are a match to TRBD1. In germline, CDR1 is SGHVS, CDR2 FQNEAQ. The CDR3 runs 15 residues. Unmatched junction bases numbered 6, after V lost 3 bases and J lost 2 bases. The DNA of the CDR3 is TGTGCCAGCAGCTTGGAGACAGGGGTGGCCTACGAGCAGTACTTC. Its protein product is CASSLETGVAYEQYF.

The chain recombines TRBV10-1 with TRBJ1-4; D may be TRBD1 (5 bases). Germline CDR1 WNHNN, CDR2 SYGVQD (reference sequence). V lost 0 bases to trimming and J lost 4 bases, with 15 bases between them. The CDR3 covers 17 residues. The CDR3 is CASSESSRRGDNEKLFF. The CDR3 DNA is TGCGCCAGCAGTGAGTCGAGTCGGCGGGGGGATAATGAAAAACTGTTTTTT.

The gene calls are TRBV5-6 and TRBJ1-2; D gene ambiguous. V dropped 1 base and J dropped 8 bases, with 21 bases sitting between them. The CDR3 contains 16 residues. From germline, CDR1 is SGHDT and CDR2 YYEEEE. CDR3 in amino acids: CASSLLDLEESLGYTF. The CDR3 region has the DNA TGTGCCAGCAGCTTGTTAGACTTAGAGGAGTCCCTAGGCTACACCTTC.

The gene calls are TRBV5-1 and TRBJ1-4; 8 positions agree with TRBD1. Germline V CDR1 and CDR2: SGHRS, YFSETQ. V lost 0 bases to trimming and J lost 6 bases; unmatched junction nucleotides: 4. The CDR3 spans 15 residues. CDR3 DNA sequence: TGCGCCAGCAGCTTGGAAGGGACAGGATATGAAAAACTGTTTTTT. This gives the protein CASSLEGTGYEKLFF.

J is TRBJ1-3 and V is TRBV6-5, with D unclear. Germline lookup yields CDR1 MNHEY and CDR2 SVGAGI. This CDR3 contains 14 residues. The V end lost 7 bases, the J end lost 0 bases, and 10 bases lay between the germline ends. In DNA, the CDR3 is TGTGCCAGCACCCCTAAATCCTCTGGAAACACCATATATTTT. Its translation: CASTPKSSGNTIYF.

The chain recombines TRBV9 with TRBJ1-5; TRBD1 matches at 8 bases. This CDR3 spans 16 amino acids. Germline CDR1 SGDLS, CDR2 YYNGEE. Losses at the gene ends were 4 bases for V and 5 bases for J; bases not matched to a gene: 11. This CDR3 is CASSPNQGAEDQPQHF. In DNA, the CDR3 is TGTGCCAGCAGCCCCAACCAGGGGGCGGAGGATCAGCCCCAGCATTTT. Full variable domain (remainder filled in from reference TRBV9 and TRBJ1-5): DSGVTQTPKHLITATGQRVTLRCSPRSGDLSVYWYQQSLDQGLQFLIQYYNGEERAKGNILERFSAQQFPDLHSELNLSSLELGDSALYFCASSPNQGAEDQPQHFGDGTRLSIL.

The CDR3 sequence: CASSGLAGDNEQFF. The CDR3, as DNA: TGCGCCAGCAGCGGACTAGCGGGAGACAATGAGCAGTTCTTC. The chain employs TRBV10-1 and TRBJ2-1; 13 positions agree with TRBD2. The CDR3 spans 14 residues. Germline trimming cut 6 bases from V and 5 bases from J; bases unmatched to any gene: 1. Looked up from germline, CDR1 is WNHNN and CDR2 is SYGVQD (reference sequence).

This chain uses TRBV28 with TRBJ2-3; D possibly uses TRBD1 or TRBD2 (5 bases each). The CDR3 loop spans 17 amino acids. Trimming removed 2 bases at V and 0 bases at J, with 15 bases between. Germline loops: CDR1 MDHEN, CDR2 SYDVKM. The CDR3 reads CASSLLASEGSTDTQYF. CDR3 sequence (DNA): TGTGCCAGCAGTTTACTTGCCTCCGAGGGGAGCACAGATACGCAGTATTTT. The whole variable domain, filled in from reference TRBV28 and TRBJ2-3, reads DVKVTQSSRYLVKRTGEKVFLECVQDMDHENMFWYRQDPGLGLRLIYFSYDVKMKEKGDIPEGYSVSREKKERFSLILESASTNQTSMYLCASSLLASEGSTDTQYFGPGTRLTVL.

The count of this clone is one. The genes are TRBV30 and TRBJ2-3, with D perhaps matching TRBD2 (7 bases). Germline loops: CDR1 GTSNPN, CDR2 SVGIG (reference sequence). The CDR3 consists of 12 residues. Trimming removed 0 bases at V and 13 bases at J, with 14 bases between. DNA of the CDR3: TGTGCCTGGAGTGTTTGGGGGGAGGGGGAGTATTTT. The encoded protein is CAWSVWGEGEYF.

The chain combines TRBV14 with TRBJ2-3; 11 nucleotides agree with TRBD2. The J segment lost 5 bases and the V segment lost 3 bases, leaving 4 bases of the junction unmatched. The CDR3 loop spans 15 amino acids. Per the germline V gene, CDR1 is SGHDN and CDR2 is FVKESK. Here the CDR3 reads CASSHLAGGIDTQYF. The CDR3 nucleotides are TGTGCCAGCAGCCACCTAGCGGGAGGAATAGATACGCAGTATTTT. The full variable domain, its missing parts supplied by reference TRBV14 and TRBJ2-3, is EAGVTQFPSHSVIEKGQTVTLRCDPISGHDNLYWYRRVMGKEIKFLLHFVKESKQDESGMPNNRFLAERTGGTYSTLKVQPAELEDSGVYFCASSHLAGGIDTQYFGPGTRLTVL.

This clone has just one count. The chain recombines TRBV7-9 with TRBJ1-6; 10 bases fit TRBD1. The junction had 8 bases not matched to a gene; V was cut back by 5 bases and J by 7 bases. CDR1 and CDR2 from the germline V gene are SEHNR and FQNEAQ (reference sequence). This CDR3 has 16 amino acids. CDR3 sequence reads: CASSRTRDRGNSPLHF. DNA of the CDR3: TGTGCCAGCAGCCGAACCCGGGACAGGGGCAATTCACCCCTCCACTTT.

V and J are TRBV6-1 and TRBJ2-7; possible D gene TRBD1, 6 bases. This CDR3 has 13 residues. Germline loops: CDR1 MNHNS, CDR2 SASEGT. Trimming removed 6 bases from V and 3 bases from J, with 12 bases in between. CDR3 amino acids: CASSHSQGYEQYF. The CDR3, as DNA: TGTGCCAGCAGCCACTCACAGGGCTACGAGCAGTACTTC.

The chain carries TRBV11-2 and TRBJ1-2; weak D call: TRBD1 (5 bases). The CDR3 consists of 16 residues. V was clipped by 1 base and J by 7 bases, with 19 bases between them. CDR1 SGHAT and CDR2 FQNNGV come from the germline V gene. In DNA form, the CDR3 reads TGTGCCAGCAGCTTAGTGGGGACGGTCGTACGTAGTGGCTACACCTTC. Residues: CASSLVGTVVRSGYTF.

This chain joins TRBV2 and TRBJ2-7; D tentatively fits TRBD1 or TRBD2 (5 bases each). The CDR3 consists of 11 residues. Germline-derived CDR1 and CDR2 are SNHLY and FYNNEI. V lost 11 bases, J lost 6 bases, and 14 bases lay in between. CDR3 region: CAGQGTSEQYF. CDR3 DNA: TGTGCCGGGCAGGGAACTAGCGAGCAGTACTTC. The full variable domain, in which reference TRBV2 and TRBJ2-7 provide the parts outside the CDR3, is EPEVTQTPSHQVTQMGQEVILRCVPISNHLYFYWYRQILGQKVEFLVSFYNNEISEKSEIFDDQFSVERPDGSNFTLKIRSTKLEDSAMYFCAGQGTSEQYFGPGTRLTVT.

Turning to this clone: This specimen includes other DNA sequences encoding the same CDR3. This sequence joins TRBV28 and TRBJ1-2, with D maybe TRBD1 (5 bases). This CDR3 has 13 amino acids. Trimming stripped 3 bases from V and 2 bases from J, with 7 bases between. CDR1 MDHEN and CDR2 SYDVKM come from the germline V gene. CDR3: CASSFGGNYGYTF. DNA for the CDR3: TGTGCCAGCAGTTTTGGGGGGAACTATGGCTACACCTTC.

V is TRBV28 and J is TRBJ2-1; D call uncertain. Germline V lookup: CDR1 MDHEN, CDR2 SYDVKM. Trimming stripped 5 bases from V and 5 bases from J, with 4 bases between. The CDR3 has 11 amino acids. The CDR3 DNA sequence: TGTGCCAGCAGTATTCACAATGAGCAGTTCTTC. It translates to CASSIHNEQFF.

The gene calls are TRBV9 and TRBJ1-5, with D possibly matching TRBD1 (6 bases). The CDR3 runs 14 residues. V was shortened by 4 bases and J by 5 bases, with 13 bases between the two germline ends. CDR1 is SGDLS, CDR2 YYNGEE, per germline. The CDR3 bases are TGTGCCAGCAGCACGGACAGAGATGATCAGCCCCAGCATTTT. This encodes CASSTDRDDQPQHF.

The CDR3 DNA sequence: TGTGCCAGCAGCTTGAGAGGGGGGAACTACAATGAGCAGTTCTTC. Translating it yields CASSLRGGNYNEQFF. The V call is TRBV9, the J call TRBJ2-1, with D perhaps matching TRBD1 or TRBD2 (6 bases each). The CDR3 loop spans 15 amino acids. CDR1 SGDLS and CDR2 YYNGEE come from the germline V gene. V was trimmed by 4 bases and J by 3 bases, leaving 14 bases between them. Supplemented by reference TRBV9 and TRBJ2-1, the full variable domain reads DSGVTQTPKHLITATGQRVTLRCSPRSGDLSVYWYQQSLDQGLQFLIQYYNGEERAKGNILERFSAQQFPDLHSELNLSSLELGDSALYFCASSLRGGNYNEQFFGPGTRLTVL.

The chain has TRBV28 and TRBJ2-2; D may be TRBD2 (6 bases). This CDR3 region has 18 residues. Germline V gene sequence: CDR1 MDHEN, CDR2 SYDVKM. V lost 7 bases and J 0 bases, leaving 21 bases between the germline ends. CDR3 region: CASISVRRTKPNTGELFF. The CDR3 nucleotides read TGTGCCAGCATTAGTGTCCGGCGGACTAAACCGAACACCGGGGAGCTGTTTTTT.

This chain connects TRBV27 to TRBJ1-1, with D unclear. V shed 6 bases and J shed 3 bases, with 8 bases lying between them. Germline CDR1 MNHEY, CDR2 SMNVEV (reference sequence). CDR3 length: 12 amino acids. The CDR3, as DNA: TGTGCCAGCAGAACCCTGGACACTGAAGCTTTCTTT. Its translation: CASRTLDTEAFF.